Described below is a single T cell receptor beta chain sequence and its context. Clones were sequenced by immunoSEQ multiplex PCR, and TCRdb holds only the in-frame ones, with some missing. The sample yields about 99,000 clones, over 85% seen once. The data stem from a study of T cell changes during pregnancy in multiple sclerosis. Trimming stripped 5 bases from V and 3 bases from J, with 16 bases between. The germline gives CDR1 SEHNR, CDR2 FQNEAQ (reference sequence). The CDR3 length is 15 residues. The genes are TRBV7-9 and TRBJ1-1; D is ambiguous. This TCR was sampled from a female donor with multiple sclerosis, enrolled in a pregnancy study. The sample in question was peripheral blood, obtained after pregnancy. The CDR3 sequence: CASSRGPMSYTEAFF. The CDR3 DNA reads TGTGCCAGCAGCCGAGGCCCTATGAGTTACACTGAAGCTTTCTTT. Full variable domain (rest looked up from reference TRBV7-9 and TRBJ1-1): DTGVSQNPRHKITKRGQNVTFRCDPISEHNRLYWYRQTLGQGPEFLTYFQNEAQLEKSRLLSDRFSAERPKGSFSTLEIQRTEQGDSAMYLCASSRGPMSYTEAFFGQGTRLTVV.